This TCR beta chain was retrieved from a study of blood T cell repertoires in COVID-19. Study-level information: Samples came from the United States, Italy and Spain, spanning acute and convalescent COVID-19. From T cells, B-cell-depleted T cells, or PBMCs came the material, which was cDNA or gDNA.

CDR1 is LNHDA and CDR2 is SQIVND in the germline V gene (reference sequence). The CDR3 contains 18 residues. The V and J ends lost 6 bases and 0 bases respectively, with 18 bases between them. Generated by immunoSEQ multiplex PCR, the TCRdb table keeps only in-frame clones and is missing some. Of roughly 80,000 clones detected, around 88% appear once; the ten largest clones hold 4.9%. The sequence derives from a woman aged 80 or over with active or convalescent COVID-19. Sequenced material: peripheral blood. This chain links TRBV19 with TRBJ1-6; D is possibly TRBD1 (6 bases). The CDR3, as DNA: TGTGCCAGTAGACGTAGACAGGATCCAAGCTCCTATAATTCACCCCTCCACTTT. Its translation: CASRRRQDPSSYNSPLHF.